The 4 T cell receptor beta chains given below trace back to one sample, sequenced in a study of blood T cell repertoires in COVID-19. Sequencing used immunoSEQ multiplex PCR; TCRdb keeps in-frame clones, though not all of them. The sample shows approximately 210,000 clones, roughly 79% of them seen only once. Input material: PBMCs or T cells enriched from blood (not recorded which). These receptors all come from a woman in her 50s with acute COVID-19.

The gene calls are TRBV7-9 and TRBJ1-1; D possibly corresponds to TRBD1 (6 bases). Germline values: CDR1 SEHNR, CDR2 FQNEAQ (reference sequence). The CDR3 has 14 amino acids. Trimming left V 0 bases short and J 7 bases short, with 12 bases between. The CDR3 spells CASSLAGTNLEAFF. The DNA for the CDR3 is TGTGCCAGCAGCTTAGCCGGGACAAATCTTGAAGCTTTCTTT.

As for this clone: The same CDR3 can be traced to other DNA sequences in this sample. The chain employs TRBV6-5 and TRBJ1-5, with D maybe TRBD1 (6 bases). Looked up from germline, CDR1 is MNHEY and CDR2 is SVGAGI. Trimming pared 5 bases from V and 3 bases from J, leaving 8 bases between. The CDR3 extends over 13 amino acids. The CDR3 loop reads CASSRQANQPQHF. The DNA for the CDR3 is TGTGCCAGCAGTCGACAGGCCAATCAGCCCCAGCATTTT.

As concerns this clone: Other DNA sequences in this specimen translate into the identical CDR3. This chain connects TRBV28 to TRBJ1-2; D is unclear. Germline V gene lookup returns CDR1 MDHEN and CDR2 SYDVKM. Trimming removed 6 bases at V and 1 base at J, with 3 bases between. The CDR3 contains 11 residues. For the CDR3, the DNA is TGTGCCAGCAGCCTTAACTATGGCTACACCTTC. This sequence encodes CASSLNYGYTF.

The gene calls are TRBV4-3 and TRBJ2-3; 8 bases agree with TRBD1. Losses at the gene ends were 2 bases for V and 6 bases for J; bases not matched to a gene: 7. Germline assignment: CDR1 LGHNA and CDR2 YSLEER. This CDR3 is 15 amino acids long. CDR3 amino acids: CASSQFGQGGDTQYF. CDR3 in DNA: TGCGCCAGCAGCCAATTCGGACAGGGTGGGGATACGCAGTATTTT.